This TCR beta chain emerged from a study of neurological immune-mediated disorders. There are many counts of this clonotype. In TCRdb, the 5' RACE reads were re-called with MiXCR into one record per CDR3 protein. Here the sample spans about 65,000 distinct CDR3 sequences, more than 3.5% being singletons. The V and J ends lost 5 bases and 4 bases, in that order; junction bases with no gene match: 9. The CDR3 extends over 15 amino acids. Germline V gene data show CDR1 as MNHEY and CDR2 as SMNVEV (reference sequence). The receptor was isolated from a man in his fifties or sixties with multiple sclerosis. The chain carries TRBV27 and TRBJ2-3, with TRBD2 matching over 7 bases. Sample: PBMCs. CDR3 sequence reads: CASSATSIVPDTQYF. In nucleotides, the CDR3 is TGTGCCAGCAGTGCGACTAGCATTGTCCCAGATACGCAGTATTTT.